The 32 T cell receptor beta chains given below trace back to one sample, sequenced in a study of blood T cell repertoires in COVID-19. The table came from immunoSEQ multiplex PCR; TCRdb's copy has only in-frame clones and leaves some out. The table lists fewer than 400,000 clones, 75% to 90% of them singletons. Sequenced: PBMCs or T cells enriched from blood (not recorded which). The receptors derive from a man aged 30 to 39 who had recovered from COVID-19.

The V and J genes are TRBV11-1 and TRBJ2-3, with D tentatively TRBD1 (6 bases). Germline values: CDR1 SGHAT, CDR2 FQDESV (reference sequence). Trimming stripped 5 bases from V and 6 bases from J, with 18 bases between. The CDR3 is made up of 15 amino acids. In DNA, the CDR3 is TGTGCCAGCAGCAAAGGGACCGGGACATGGGATACGCAGTATTTT. Translation: CASSKGTGTWDTQYF.

This chain joins TRBV18 and TRBJ1-4; 12 nucleotides match TRBD1. This CDR3 spans 18 amino acids. The J segment lost 5 bases and the V segment lost 6 bases, leaving 13 bases of the junction unmatched. Germline V CDR1 and CDR2: KGHSH, LQKENI. CDR3 residues: CASSQSKGTGGVNEKLFF. The CDR3, as DNA: TGTGCCAGCTCCCAGTCAAAAGGGACAGGGGGCGTGAATGAAAAACTGTTTTTT.

The gene calls are TRBV4-1 and TRBJ1-2, with 9 nucleotides matching TRBD1. With V trimmed by 4 bases and J by 5 bases, 5 bases remained unmatched. There are 14 residues in the CDR3. Germline V gene lookup returns CDR1 MGHRA and CDR2 YSYEKL. CDR3 sequence (DNA): TGCGCCAGCAGCCTGGGGACAGGGTTTTATGGCTACACCTTC. The encoded protein is CASSLGTGFYGYTF.

The rearrangement uses TRBV12-5 and TRBJ1-5, with D hard to call. The CDR3 runs to 13 residues. The V end lost 6 bases, the J end lost 4 bases, and 10 bases lay between the germline ends. Per the germline V gene, CDR1 is LGHNT and CDR2 is FRNRAP. The CDR3 sequence: CASGWRVNQPQHF. The CDR3 coding sequence is TGTGCTAGTGGCTGGAGAGTAAATCAGCCCCAGCATTTT.

This clone was seen just once. Possible read error: a much larger clone is one base away. Other DNA sequences in this sample translate to the same CDR3. The chain is built from TRBV2 and TRBJ1-3, with D uncertain. Germline CDR1 reads SNHLY; CDR2 reads FYNNEI. The CDR3 consists of 13 residues. Trimming removed 5 bases at V and 0 bases at J, with 5 bases between. The CDR3 coding sequence is TGTGCCAGCAGTCGGGACTCTGGAAACACCATATATTTT. It yields the protein CASSRDSGNTIYF.

Remarks on this clone: At one end the junction does not follow the germline gene, possibly because of a read error. J is TRBJ1-6 and V is TRBV7-2, with D perhaps TRBD1 (5 bases). This CDR3 comprises 16 residues. Germline CDR1 SGHTA, CDR2 FQGNSA. The CDR3 bases are TGTGCCATCAGCCCCCGGGGCGGGACGGGGGATTCACCCCTCCACTTT. Protein product: CAISPRGGTGDSPLHF.

The chain links TRBV6-5 to TRBJ2-1; 7 positions match TRBD2. CDR1 is MNHEY, CDR2 SVGAGI, per germline. V trimming: 8 bases; J trimming: 5 bases; junction bases outside the gene matches: 0. CDR3 size: 11 residues. CDR3 residues: CASGLDNEQFF. The CDR3, as DNA: TGTGCCAGCGGACTAGACAATGAGCAGTTCTTC.

The J gene is TRBJ2-7, the V gene TRBV3-1 (or the pseudogene TRBV3-2); 7 positions match TRBD2. This CDR3 spans 16 amino acids. J gave up 3 bases and V 4 bases, and 12 bases lay outside the gene matches. Per germline, CDR1 LGHDT and CDR2 YNNKEL (reference sequence). In DNA form, the CDR3 reads TGTGCCAGCAGCCCCTTTGCGGGGGTGCATTTCTACGAGCAGTACTTC. Translation gives CASSPFAGVHFYEQYF.

This chain joins TRBV3-1 (or the pseudogene TRBV3-2) and TRBJ2-1; D gene unclear. There are 11 residues in the CDR3. V dropped 8 bases and J dropped 9 bases, with 11 bases sitting between them. CDR1 and CDR2 from the germline V gene are LGHDT and YNNKEL (reference sequence). The CDR3 protein is CASQNTGEQFF. The CDR3 DNA sequence: TGTGCCAGCCAAAATACCGGTGAGCAGTTCTTC.

The sample holds a few counts of this clone. The J gene is TRBJ1-2, the V gene TRBV25-1, with D uncertain. Germline lookup yields CDR1 MGHDK and CDR2 SYGVNS. V lost 4 bases and J 1 base, leaving 7 bases between the germline ends. The CDR3 contains 13 residues. CDR3 sequence (DNA): TGTGCCAGCAGTGTTACGAGTAACTATGGCTACACCTTC. It is translated as CASSVTSNYGYTF.

The chain carries TRBV30 and TRBJ2-3; the D is unclear. V was pared by 5 bases and J by 0 bases, with 15 bases between. Looked up from germline, CDR1 is GTSNPN and CDR2 is SVGIG (reference sequence). The CDR3 consists of 15 residues. The CDR3 region has the DNA TGTGCCTGGGGACGGAGCCACGCGAGCACAGATACGCAGTATTTT. Amino acid sequence: CAWGRSHASTDTQYF.

The V call is TRBV7-9, the J call TRBJ1-4; the match to TRBD1 covers 7 bases. Trimming at V came to 5 bases and at J to 6 bases, leaving 9 bases not matched to a gene. Germline V gives CDR1 SEHNR, CDR2 FQNEAQ (reference sequence). This CDR3 comprises 15 residues. Here the CDR3 reads CASSRTQGVDEKLFF. CDR3 bases: TGTGCCAGCAGCCGTACCCAGGGGGTGGATGAAAAACTGTTTTTT.

This clone was counted once. The chain carries TRBV5-1 and TRBJ2-7, with a possible D match to TRBD1 (5 bases). Trimming removed 4 bases at V and 2 bases at J, with 13 bases between. In germline, CDR1 is SGHRS, CDR2 YFSETQ. CDR3 size: 14 residues. The CDR3, as DNA: TGCGCCAGCAGCACGGTGGGGCTACCCTACGAGCAGTACTTC. It translates to CASSTVGLPYEQYF.

The V and J genes are TRBV29-1 and TRBJ1-5; unclear D gene. Trimming took off 3 bases at V and 0 bases at J, with 6 bases between the two ends. This CDR3 has 13 amino acids. The germline gives CDR1 SQVTM, CDR2 ANQGSEA. CDR3 amino acids: CSVEENSNQPQHF. The CDR3 bases are TGCAGCGTTGAGGAGAATAGCAATCAGCCCCAGCATTTT.

The rearrangement links TRBV5-1 to TRBJ2-7; 8 bases are shared with TRBD1. The CDR3 loop spans 15 amino acids. Looked up from germline, CDR1 is SGHRS and CDR2 is YFSETQ. V trimming: 4 bases; J trimming: 2 bases; junction bases outside the gene matches: 8. The CDR3 is CASSLAMGQAYEQYF. The CDR3 bases are TGCGCCAGCAGCCTGGCGATGGGACAGGCCTACGAGCAGTACTTC.

The chain has TRBV5-4 and TRBJ2-5; possible D gene TRBD2, 6 bases. CDR1 SGHNT and CDR2 YYREEE come from the germline V gene (reference sequence). Between the trimmed V and J ends, which lost 5 bases and 4 bases, there was a span of 18 bases. There are 15 residues in the CDR3. The CDR3 DNA sequence: TGTGCCAGCAGTTCCTACTCGGGGGTGGGAGAGACCCAGTACTTC. Translation: CASSSYSGVGETQYF.

This chain links TRBV18 with TRBJ1-1, with a tentative D call TRBD1 (5 bases). V lost 6 bases and J 1 base, leaving 9 bases between the germline ends. Germline CDR1 is KGHSH and CDR2 is LQKENI. The CDR3 totals 13 residues. Here the CDR3 reads CASSDGGNTEAFF. The CDR3 nucleotides are TGTGCCAGCTCGGACGGGGGGAACACTGAAGCTTTCTTT.

This chain uses TRBV30 with TRBJ1-2; maybe TRBD1 (5 bases). The CDR3 consists of 14 residues. From germline, CDR1 is GTSNPN and CDR2 SVGIG (reference sequence). V dropped 4 bases and J dropped 3 bases, with 15 bases sitting between them. As DNA, the CDR3 is TGTGCCTGGACCCCAGGGAACGTCTACTATGGCTACACCTTC. Translating gives CAWTPGNVYYGYTF.

The J gene is TRBJ2-3, the V gene TRBV30; 7 bases fit TRBD2. The CDR3 has 12 residues. The germline gives CDR1 GTSNPN, CDR2 SVGIG (reference sequence). J was trimmed by 10 bases and V by 4 bases; bases with no gene match: 8. CDR3 nucleotides: TGTGCCTGGACCCCGTTTGGGGGGGCGCAGTATTTT. Amino acid sequence: CAWTPFGGAQYF. Complete variable domain (other parts from reference TRBV30 and TRBJ2-3): SQTIHQWPATLVQPVGSPLSLECTVEGTSNPNLYWYRQAAGRGLQLLFYSVGIGQISSEVPQNLSASRPQDRQFILSSKKLLLSDSGFYLCAWTPFGGAQYFGPGTRLTVL.

The chain couples TRBV5-4 to TRBJ2-2, with TRBD2 identical over 7 bases. Germline CDR1 and CDR2: SGHNT and YYREEE (reference sequence). There are 17 residues in the CDR3. J was trimmed by 1 base and V by 0 bases; bases with no gene match: 6. As DNA, the CDR3 is TGTGCCAGCAGCTTGGGCAAAGGACTAGAGAACACCGGGGAGCTGTTTTTT. Translation gives CASSLGKGLENTGELFF.

The rearrangement links TRBV27 to TRBJ1-2; D gene uncertain. V lost 4 bases, J lost 3 bases, and 15 bases lay in between. The germline gives CDR1 MNHEY, CDR2 SMNVEV (reference sequence). The CDR3 has 15 amino acids. This CDR3 is CASSSLARGYYGYTF. CDR3 in DNA: TGTGCCAGCAGTTCCTTGGCCCGGGGTTACTATGGCTACACCTTC.

The chain links TRBV9 to TRBJ1-6, with 7 bases fitting TRBD1. CDR1 and CDR2 (germline): SGDLS, YYNGEE. Unmatched junction bases numbered 5, after V lost 1 base and J lost 7 bases. The CDR3 has 15 amino acids. The CDR3 loop is CASSVNWDSNSPLHF. CDR3 sequence (DNA): TGTGCCAGCAGCGTAAATTGGGACAGCAATTCACCCCTCCACTTT. The variable domain in full, completed from reference TRBV9 and TRBJ1-6, reads DSGVTQTPKHLITATGQRVTLRCSPRSGDLSVYWYQQSLDQGLQFLIQYYNGEERAKGNILERFSAQQFPDLHSELNLSSLELGDSALYFCASSVNWDSNSPLHFGNGTRLTVT.

In DNA, the CDR3 is TGCGCCAGCAGACCTGGACAGGGATATGGCTACACCTTC. This translates into CASRPGQGYGYTF. The V and J genes are TRBV5-1 and TRBJ1-2; 8 bases map to TRBD1. CDR3 size: 13 residues. Trimming removed 5 bases from V and 5 bases from J; junction bases left unmatched: 5. The germline V gene encodes CDR1 SGHRS and CDR2 YFSETQ.

The J gene is TRBJ1-2, the V gene TRBV5-1, with 10 nucleotides matching TRBD1. The CDR3 covers 15 residues. Germline V gene sequence: CDR1 SGHRS, CDR2 YFSETQ. The trim removed 4 bases at V and 4 bases at J, leaving 7 bases unmatched. In DNA form, the CDR3 reads TGCGCCAGCAGCGGGGGACAGGGGCTAGGCTATGGCTACACCTTC. This gives the protein CASSGGQGLGYGYTF.

The V and J genes are TRBV7-9 and TRBJ2-1; D may be TRBD2 (6 bases). Trimming took off 2 bases at V and 0 bases at J, with 14 bases between the two ends. Germline V lookup: CDR1 SEHNR, CDR2 FQNEAQ (reference sequence). There are 17 residues in the CDR3. The CDR3 DNA sequence: TGTGCCAGCAGCTTACTCCCGGGCGGGGACTCCTACAATGAGCAGTTCTTC. Its translation: CASSLLPGGDSYNEQFF.

The chain is built from TRBV10-3 and TRBJ1-2; TRBD1 matches 8 bases. CDR1 and CDR2 from the germline V gene are ENHRY and SYGVKD. The CDR3 has 15 amino acids. V dropped 0 bases and J dropped 5; count of bases not matched to a gene: 5. The CDR3: CAISESGQVLYGYTF. In DNA form, the CDR3 reads TGTGCCATCAGTGAGTCGGGACAGGTCTTATATGGCTACACCTTC.

The chain links TRBV7-2 to TRBJ1-2, with 7 positions matching TRBD1. The CDR3 spans 13 residues. Germline assignment: CDR1 SGHTA and CDR2 FQGNSA. V shed 7 bases and J 4 bases; nucleotides not matched to a gene: 6. This chain's CDR3 is CASTGDSGYGYTF. Here the CDR3 DNA reads TGTGCCAGCACGGGGGACAGTGGCTATGGCTACACCTTC.

The chain carries TRBV9 and TRBJ2-5; D might be TRBD1 (5 bases). The V gene's germline CDR1 is SGDLS and CDR2 YYNGEE. V lost 0 bases to trimming and J lost 2 bases, with 8 bases between them. This CDR3 spans 14 amino acids. This CDR3 is CASSVEGVQETQYF. The CDR3 coding sequence is TGTGCCAGCAGCGTAGAAGGGGTACAAGAGACCCAGTACTTC.

This chain uses TRBV20-1 with TRBJ2-7; weak D call: TRBD1 (5 bases). This CDR3 is 11 amino acids long. Germline V lookup: CDR1 DFQATT, CDR2 SNEGSKA (reference sequence). CDR3: CSPGPSYEQYF. In nucleotides, the CDR3 is TGCAGCCCAGGGCCCTCCTACGAGCAGTACTTC.

This clone was seen just once. The rearrangement links TRBV6-5 to TRBJ2-3; 8 bases align to TRBD1. With V trimmed by 5 bases and J by 6 bases, 10 bases remained unmatched. The length of the CDR3 is 15 residues. Germline V gene data show CDR1 as MNHEY and CDR2 as SVGAGI. Written as DNA, the CDR3 is TGTGCCAGCAGTACGCTGAGCCAGGGGGCGGATACGCAGTATTTT. Translating gives CASSTLSQGADTQYF.

In the case of this clone: At one of its ends the junction is not consistent with the germline gene, which may arise from a read error. The chain joins TRBV7-9 to TRBJ1-4; D is perhaps TRBD1 (5 bases). The CDR3 is 16 residues long. CDR1 is SEHNR and CDR2 is FQNEAQ in the germline V gene (reference sequence). The CDR3 nucleotides read TGTGCCAGCAGCCTAGCCCGACAGAGCAGAAATGAAAAACTGTTTTTT. Translation gives CASSLARQSRNEKLFF.

This chain joins TRBV7-6 and TRBJ2-5; no clear D. V was cut by 3 bases and J by 3 bases, with 5 bases left in between. The CDR3 has 12 amino acids. In germline, CDR1 is SGHVS, CDR2 FNYEAQ. The CDR3 loop is CASSLFKETQYF. The CDR3 DNA sequence: TGTGCCAGCAGCTTGTTTAAAGAGACCCAGTACTTC.